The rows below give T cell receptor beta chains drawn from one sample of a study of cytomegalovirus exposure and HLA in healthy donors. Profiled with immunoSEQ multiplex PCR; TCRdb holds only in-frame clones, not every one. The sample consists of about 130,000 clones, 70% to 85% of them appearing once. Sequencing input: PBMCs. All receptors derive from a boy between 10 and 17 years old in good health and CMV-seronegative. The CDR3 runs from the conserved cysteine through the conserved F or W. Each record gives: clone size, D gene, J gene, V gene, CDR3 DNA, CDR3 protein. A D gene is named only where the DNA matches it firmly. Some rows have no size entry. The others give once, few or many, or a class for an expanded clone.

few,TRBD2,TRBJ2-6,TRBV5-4,TGTGCCAGCAGCGACCGGGTAGCGGGGCTCTCTGGGGCCAACGTCCTGACTTTC,CASSDRVAGLSGANVLTF
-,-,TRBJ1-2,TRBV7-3,TGTGCCAGCAGCTCGGAGCCAGGGTATGGATATGGCTACACCTTC,CASSSEPGYGYGYTF
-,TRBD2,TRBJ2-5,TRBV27,TGTGCCAGCAGTCCGCGGACTAGCGGAGGGCAAGAGACCCAGTACTTC,CASSPRTSGGQETQYF
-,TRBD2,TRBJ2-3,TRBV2,TGTGCCAGCAGTGAAGCTCGTAGCGGGAGCCCAGATACGCAGTATTTT,CASSEARSGSPDTQYF
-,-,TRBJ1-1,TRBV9,TGTGCCAGCAGCTCCGTGGGACCGGGACAAATGAACACTGAAGCTTTCTTT,CASSSVGPGQMNTEAFF
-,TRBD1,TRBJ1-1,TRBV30,TGTGCCTGGAGTGTTACAGGGGTCAGGAACACTGAAGCTTTCTTT,CAWSVTGVRNTEAFF
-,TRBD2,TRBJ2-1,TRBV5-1,TGCGCCAGCAGCTTAGCGGGAGGGAATCCGGGTAGCGATGAGCAGTTCTTC,CASSLAGGNPGSDEQFF
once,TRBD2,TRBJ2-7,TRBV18,TGTGCCAGCTCACCATCGCGGGAGGGACCCCACGAGCAGTACTTC,CASSPSREGPHEQYF
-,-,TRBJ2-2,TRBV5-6,TGTGCCAGCAGCTTGGGGATTGGGGGCGAAGCGGACACCGGGGAGCTGTTTTTT,CASSLGIGGEADTGELFF
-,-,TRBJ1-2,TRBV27,TGTGCCAGCAGTTATAATGGGATAGGGAGATATGGCTACACCTTC,CASSYNGIGRYGYTF
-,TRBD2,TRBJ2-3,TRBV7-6,TGTGCCAGCAGCTTGAGAGCGGGAGGTTCAGATACGCAGTATTTT,CASSLRAGGSDTQYF
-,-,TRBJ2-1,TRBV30,TGTGCCGTGGGGGCGGGCTACAATGAGCAGTTCTTC,CAVGAGYNEQFF
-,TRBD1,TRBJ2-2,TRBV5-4,TGTGCCAGCAGCCGGACAGGGCGGACCGGGGAGCTGTTTTTT,CASSRTGRTGELFF
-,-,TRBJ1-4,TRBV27,TGTGCCAGCAGTCTAGAACAGGGTTCTTGGGAAAAACTGTTTTTT,CASSLEQGSWEKLFF
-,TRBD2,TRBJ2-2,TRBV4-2,TGTGCCAGCAGCCAAGATCTGAGCGGGAATGGGGCCGGGGAGCTGTTTTTT,CASSQDLSGNGAGELFF
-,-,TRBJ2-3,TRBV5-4,TGTGCCAGCAGCAAGCCCCCGGGCGGGATGCTAACAGATACGCAGTATTTT,CASSKPPGGMLTDTQYF
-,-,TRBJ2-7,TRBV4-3,TGCGCCAGCAGCCAAGATTTCGTTAGGGGGAAGGGCTCCTACGAGCAGTACTTC,CASSQDFVRGKGSYEQYF
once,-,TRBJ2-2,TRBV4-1,TGCGCCAGCAGCCAAGAAGCCTTGCTGAACACCGGGGAGCTGTTTTTT,CASSQEALLNTGELFF
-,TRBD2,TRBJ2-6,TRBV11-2,TGTGCCAGCAGACCACTAGCGGGAGGGCCCCCTGGGGCCAACGTCCTGACTTTC,CASRPLAGGPPGANVLTF
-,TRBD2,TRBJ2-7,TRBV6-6,TGTGCCAGCAGTTACCAAACTAGCGGAGTTTACGAGCAGTACTTC,CASSYQTSGVYEQYF
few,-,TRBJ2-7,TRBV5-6,TGTGCCAGCAGCTTTCGACATAGAGCCTACGAGCAGTACTTC,CASSFRHRAYEQYF
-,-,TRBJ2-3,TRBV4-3,TGCGCCAGCAGCCAAGAGCGGACTGCGGGCAGTACGCAGTATTTT,CASSQERTAGSTQYF
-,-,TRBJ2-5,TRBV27,TGTGCCAGCAGTTCGAGGACTGTCCAAGAGACCCAGTACTTC,CASSSRTVQETQYF
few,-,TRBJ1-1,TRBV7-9,TGTGCCAGCAGCTTAAGAGGTCCTTCGAACACTGAAGCTTTCTTT,CASSLRGPSNTEAFF
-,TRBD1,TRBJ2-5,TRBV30,TGTGCCTCTAAGCCGGGGACAGGGAGGAGTGTCCAGTACTTC,CASKPGTGRSVQYF
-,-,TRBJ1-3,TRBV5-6,TGTGCCAGCAGCTTGTACCAGGGTCGAAACACCATATATTTT,CASSLYQGRNTIYF
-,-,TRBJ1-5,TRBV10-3,TGTGCCATCAGTGAGTGGGGACTTAGCAATCAGCCCCAGCATTTT,CAISEWGLSNQPQHF
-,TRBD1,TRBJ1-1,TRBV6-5,TGTGCCAGCAGTTACTTCAGGGGGCAACTTAACACTGAAGCTTTCTTT,CASSYFRGQLNTEAFF
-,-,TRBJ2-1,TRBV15,TGTGCATCCGCCCCCGGGTCGCCCGAGGGCCCCTACAATGAGCAGTTCTTC,CASAPGSPEGPYNEQFF
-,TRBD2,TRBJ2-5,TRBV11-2,TGTGCCAGCAGCTTCGAACAACTAGCGGGACAAGAGACCCAGTACTTC,CASSFEQLAGQETQYF
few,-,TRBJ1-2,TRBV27,TGTGCCAGCAGTTTCGGGGTTAACTATGGCTACACCTTC,CASSFGVNYGYTF
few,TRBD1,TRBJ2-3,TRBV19,TGTGCCAGTAGTTTAGGGGGCAGGGATCCAGATACGCAGTATTTT,CASSLGGRDPDTQYF
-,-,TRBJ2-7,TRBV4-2,TGTGCCAGCAGCCAGGCGGCCGCTGATGCCTACGAGCAGTACTTC,CASSQAAADAYEQYF